This T cell receptor (beta chain) was captured in a study of shared clonotypes between healthy human individuals. Turning to the study itself: Researchers drew samples from two women and a few men aged 18 to 49.

Study-wide findings and caveats: Deeper or shallower sequencing was expected to change how clonotypes are shared among donors.

Sequencing used immunoSEQ multiplex PCR; TCRdb keeps in-frame clones, though not all of them. The sample has around 2.3 million clones; approximately 94% are singletons. Germline CDR1 and CDR2: SGHTA and FQGNSA. V lost 2 bases and J 2 bases, leaving 7 bases between the germline ends. The CDR3 length is 13 residues. Notes on this clone: Its matching antigen is unknown.

The study drew its donors from healthy HIV-negative adults without recent acute infections or vaccinations. Caucasian adults residing in Nashville, Tennessee made up all the donors. The sequenced sample consisted of naive CD4+ T cells sorted from blood. The sample's subset: CD45RA+ positively selected. The chain links TRBV7-2 to TRBJ2-7; no clear D gene. The receptor comes from a man aged 18-30 years in good health. The CDR3 spells CASSLSATYEQYF. For the CDR3, the DNA is TGTGCCAGCAGCTTATCAGCGACCTACGAGCAGTACTTC. Variable domain in full (rest from reference TRBV7-2 and TRBJ2-7): GAGVSQSPSNKVTEKGKDVELRCDPISGHTALYWYRQSLGQGLEFLIYFQGNSAPDKSGLPSDRFSAERTGGSVSTLTIQRTQQEDSAVYLCASSLSATYEQYFGPGTRLTVT.